Listed below are T cell receptor beta chains from one sample, sequenced in a study of beta chain features in type 1 diabetes. Assay: immunoSEQ multiplex PCR; the TCRdb copy retains only in-frame clones and omits some. The sample has some 150,000 clones, approximately 13% seen once. The sample was central memory CD4+ T cells from blood. These receptors all come from a young man with type 1 diabetes. Each CDR3 is given with its conserved first and last residue. Each record gives: CDR3 protein, CDR3 DNA, V gene, J gene, clone size, D gene. D genes are given only for firm matches. Some rows mark clone size as missing; the rest say once, few, many or name a class of expanded clone.

CDR3aa: CASSLLDPTGAEGYEQYF; CDR3nt: TGTGCCAGCAGCTTACTCGATCCCACAGGGGCCGAGGGCTACGAGCAGTACTTC; v_gene: TRBV7-6; j_gene: TRBJ2-7; abundance: few; d_gene: TRBD1
CDR3aa: CSVGGTGIGETQYF; CDR3nt: TGCAGCGTTGGCGGGACAGGGATTGGTGAGACCCAGTACTTC; v_gene: TRBV29-1; j_gene: TRBJ2-5; abundance: -; d_gene: TRBD1
CDR3aa: CASSFARGIRLF; CDR3nt: -; v_gene: TRBV28; j_gene: TRBJ2-1; abundance: few; d_gene: -
CDR3aa: CASSTSGGRELFF; CDR3nt: TGTGCCAGTAGTACATCAGGTGGGCGAGAGCTGTTTTTT; v_gene: TRBV19; j_gene: TRBJ2-2; abundance: few; d_gene: -
CDR3aa: CASKDSNYGYTF; CDR3nt: TGTGCCAGCAAGGACAGCAACTATGGCTACACCTTC; v_gene: TRBV27; j_gene: TRBJ1-2; abundance: many; d_gene: -
CDR3aa: CATGESLNYNEQFF; CDR3nt: TGTGCCACCGGGGAGTCTTTAAATTACAATGAGCAGTTCTTC; v_gene: TRBV19; j_gene: TRBJ2-1; abundance: -; d_gene: -
CDR3aa: CASSSQPGTGDEQYF; CDR3nt: TGTGCCAGCAGCTCCCAGCCCGGGACAGGGGACGAGCAGTACTTC; v_gene: TRBV7-6; j_gene: TRBJ2-7; abundance: -; d_gene: TRBD1
CDR3aa: CASSEAFGGLPTRGEKLFF; CDR3nt: TGTGCCAGCAGTGAAGCGTTTGGGGGACTACCCACGCGAGGTGAAAAACTGTTTTTT; v_gene: TRBV6-1; j_gene: TRBJ1-4; abundance: few; d_gene: -
CDR3aa: CASSLSSGGREQYF; CDR3nt: TGTGCCAGCAGCTTGTCTAGTGGGGGGCGCGAGCAGTACTTC; v_gene: TRBV5-4; j_gene: TRBJ2-7; abundance: few; d_gene: -
CDR3aa: CASSMVDSPLHF; CDR3nt: TGCGCCAGCAGTATGGTGGACTCACCCCTCCACTTT; v_gene: TRBV10-2; j_gene: TRBJ1-6; abundance: -; d_gene: -
CDR3aa: CASSSGLAGAGELFF; CDR3nt: TGTGCCAGCAGCTCCGGACTAGCGGGGGCCGGGGAGCTGTTTTTT; v_gene: TRBV7-9; j_gene: TRBJ2-2; abundance: -; d_gene: TRBD2
CDR3aa: CASSSYTSGGQSEQFF; CDR3nt: TGTGCCAGCAGCTCCTATACTAGCGGGGGCCAGAGTGAGCAGTTCTTC; v_gene: TRBV7-8; j_gene: TRBJ2-1; abundance: -; d_gene: TRBD2
CDR3aa: CASSLLGNLAKNIQYF; CDR3nt: TGTGCCAGCAGCTTATTAGGGAACCTAGCCAAAAACATTCAGTACTTC; v_gene: TRBV7-9; j_gene: TRBJ2-4; abundance: -; d_gene: -
CDR3aa: CASSPGGIAGGTDTQYF; CDR3nt: TGTGCCAGCAGCCCAGGAGGCATAGCGGGGGGCACAGATACGCAGTATTTT; v_gene: TRBV4-2; j_gene: TRBJ2-3; abundance: few; d_gene: TRBD2
CDR3aa: CAWNGGIGTGELFF; CDR3nt: TGTGCCTGGAATGGAGGTATCGGCACCGGGGAGCTGTTTTTT; v_gene: TRBV30; j_gene: TRBJ2-2; abundance: many; d_gene: -
CDR3aa: CASSLVGGGRGSSDTQYF; CDR3nt: TGTGCCAGCAGCTTAGTCGGCGGGGGAAGAGGGTCGAGCGATACGCAGTATTTT; v_gene: TRBV7-2; j_gene: TRBJ2-3; abundance: -; d_gene: TRBD2
CDR3aa: CASSQALAGNNEQFF; CDR3nt: TGTGCCAGCAGCCAAGCACTAGCGGGCAACAATGAGCAGTTCTTC; v_gene: TRBV4-2; j_gene: TRBJ2-1; abundance: many; d_gene: TRBD2
CDR3aa: CAISEGTANYGYTF; CDR3nt: TGTGCCATCAGTGAAGGGACAGCTAACTATGGCTACACCTTC; v_gene: TRBV10-3; j_gene: TRBJ1-2; abundance: few; d_gene: TRBD1
CDR3aa: CASSPPQGIMTGELFF; CDR3nt: TGTGCCAGCTCACCACCGCAGGGGATCATGACCGGGGAGCTGTTTTTT; v_gene: TRBV18; j_gene: TRBJ2-2; abundance: -; d_gene: -
CDR3aa: CASSVGSSYNEQFF; CDR3nt: TGCGCCAGCAGTGTCGGCAGCTCCTACAATGAGCAGTTCTTC; v_gene: TRBV5-1; j_gene: TRBJ2-1; abundance: many; d_gene: -
CDR3aa: CASSLRIALYNEQFF; CDR3nt: TGTGCCAGCAGCTTGAGGATAGCTCTATACAATGAGCAGTTCTTC; v_gene: TRBV11-2; j_gene: TRBJ2-1; abundance: once; d_gene: -
CDR3aa: CATATGGSGANVLTF; CDR3nt: TGTGCCACCGCAACAGGGGGCAGTGGGGCCAACGTCCTGACTTTC; v_gene: TRBV13; j_gene: TRBJ2-6; abundance: few; d_gene: TRBD1
CDR3aa: CASSEYSGGPSYEQYF; CDR3nt: TGTGCCAGCAGTGAATACAGCGGGGGGCCATCCTACGAGCAGTACTTC; v_gene: TRBV6-1; j_gene: TRBJ2-7; abundance: -; d_gene: TRBD2
CDR3aa: CASSSGRLQDTQYF; CDR3nt: TGTGCCAGCAGTTCGGGACGGCTCCAAGATACGCAGTATTTT; v_gene: TRBV6-5; j_gene: TRBJ2-3; abundance: -; d_gene: -
CDR3aa: CAWSRKGINEKLFF; CDR3nt: TGTGCCTGGAGCAGGAAAGGGATCAATGAAAAACTGTTTTTT; v_gene: TRBV30; j_gene: TRBJ1-4; abundance: -; d_gene: -
CDR3aa: CATRGDRGSNQPQHF; CDR3nt: TGTGCCACCAGAGGTGACAGGGGATCAAATCAGCCCCAGCATTTT; v_gene: TRBV15; j_gene: TRBJ1-5; abundance: once; d_gene: TRBD1
CDR3aa: CASSRAGTDTQYF; CDR3nt: TGTGCCAGCAGCAGGGCGGGGACAGATACGCAGTATTTT; v_gene: TRBV7-9; j_gene: TRBJ2-3; abundance: few; d_gene: -
CDR3aa: CASSPNRGMDEKLFF; CDR3nt: TGTGCCAGCAGCCCTAACAGGGGCATGGATGAAAAACTGTTTTTT; v_gene: TRBV5-6; j_gene: TRBJ1-4; abundance: -; d_gene: TRBD1
CDR3aa: CATSRDRGQYNEQFF; CDR3nt: TGTGCCACCAGCAGAGATCGAGGACAGTACAATGAGCAGTTCTTC; v_gene: TRBV15; j_gene: TRBJ2-1; abundance: -; d_gene: -
CDR3aa: CASSTGQGNYGYTF; CDR3nt: TGTGCCAGCAGTACTGGACAGGGGAACTATGGCTACACCTTC; v_gene: TRBV28; j_gene: TRBJ1-2; abundance: -; d_gene: TRBD1
CDR3aa: CASSVPSGAQETQYF; CDR3nt: TGCGCCAGCAGCGTGCCTAGCGGGGCCCAAGAGACCCAGTACTTC; v_gene: TRBV5-1; j_gene: TRBJ2-5; abundance: few; d_gene: TRBD2
CDR3aa: CASSRGQGSPSYNEQFF; CDR3nt: TGTGCCAGCTCACGGGGACAGGGGAGCCCCTCCTACAATGAGCAGTTCTTC; v_gene: TRBV18; j_gene: TRBJ2-1; abundance: -; d_gene: TRBD1
CDR3aa: CASSQGAGQGYEQYF; CDR3nt: TGTGCCAGCAGCCAAGGTGCGGGACAGGGATACGAGCAGTACTTC; v_gene: TRBV4-2; j_gene: TRBJ2-7; abundance: -; d_gene: TRBD1
CDR3aa: CASQRRGQGNGYTF; CDR3nt: TGTGCCTCCCAAAGGCGGGGACAGGGCAATGGCTACACCTTC; v_gene: TRBV30; j_gene: TRBJ1-2; abundance: many; d_gene: TRBD1
CDR3aa: CASSLPVPGQETQYF; CDR3nt: TGTGCCAGCAGCTTGCCAGTACCCGGCCAAGAGACCCAGTACTTC; v_gene: TRBV5-4; j_gene: TRBJ2-5; abundance: -; d_gene: -
CDR3aa: CSTGQGVGSSADTQYF; CDR3nt: TGCAGCACGGGACAGGGGGTCGGGTCTTCGGCAGATACGCAGTATTTT; v_gene: TRBV29-1; j_gene: TRBJ2-3; abundance: many; d_gene: TRBD1
CDR3aa: CSVVFRPSGDEQFF; CDR3nt: TGCAGCGTTGTTTTCCGTCCTAGCGGGGACGAGCAGTTCTTC; v_gene: TRBV29-1; j_gene: TRBJ2-1; abundance: -; d_gene: TRBD2
CDR3aa: CASSLDMTGTGDWSTQYF; CDR3nt: TGTGCCAGCAGCCTCGACATGACCGGGACAGGGGATTGGAGTACGCAGTATTTT; v_gene: TRBV9; j_gene: TRBJ2-3; abundance: -; d_gene: TRBD1
CDR3aa: CASSLASRRTSGGTDTQYF; CDR3nt: TGTGCCAGCAGCTTAGCCTCCCGCAGGACTAGCGGGGGGACAGATACGCAGTATTTT; v_gene: TRBV7-8; j_gene: TRBJ2-3; abundance: few; d_gene: TRBD2
CDR3aa: CASSLGQGRVNTEAFF; CDR3nt: TGTGCCAGCAGCTTAGGGCAGGGGCGGGTGAACACTGAAGCTTTCTTT; v_gene: TRBV7-2; j_gene: TRBJ1-1; abundance: -; d_gene: -
CDR3aa: CASSVTGSGIGANVLTF; CDR3nt: TGTGCCAGCAGCGTAACGGGGTCAGGGATCGGGGCCAACGTCCTGACTTTC; v_gene: TRBV7-3; j_gene: TRBJ2-6; abundance: few; d_gene: -
CDR3aa: CASSPRVSRPTDEQYF; CDR3nt: TGTGCCAGCTCACCACGGGTCTCACGTCCAACCGACGAGCAGTACTTC; v_gene: TRBV18; j_gene: TRBJ2-7; abundance: many; d_gene: -
CDR3aa: CASSVGGQGSYEQYF; CDR3nt: TGTGCCAGCAGCGTAGGGGGACAGGGGTCCTACGAGCAGTACTTC; v_gene: TRBV9; j_gene: TRBJ2-7; abundance: -; d_gene: TRBD1
CDR3aa: CSASGFEGTEAFF; CDR3nt: TGCAGCGCCTCGGGTTTCGAGGGCACTGAAGCTTTCTTT; v_gene: TRBV29-1; j_gene: TRBJ1-1; abundance: few; d_gene: -
CDR3aa: CASSASPYSDMNTEAFF; CDR3nt: TGTGCCAGCAGTGCTTCGCCCTATTCGGACATGAACACTGAAGCTTTCTTT; v_gene: TRBV2; j_gene: TRBJ1-1; abundance: -; d_gene: -
CDR3aa: CASSDVPRGGGYTF; CDR3nt: TGTGCCAGCAGCGACGTGCCCAGGGGCGGCGGCTACACCTTC; v_gene: TRBV5-4; j_gene: TRBJ1-2; abundance: -; d_gene: -
CDR3aa: CSVASGVYYGYTF; CDR3nt: TGCAGCGTTGCCTCAGGGGTTTACTATGGCTACACCTTC; v_gene: TRBV29-1; j_gene: TRBJ1-2; abundance: -; d_gene: -
CDR3aa: CASSLRKGAIGDEQFF; CDR3nt: TGTGCCAGCAGCTTAAGAAAGGGGGCGATTGGAGATGAGCAGTTCTTC; v_gene: TRBV7-9; j_gene: TRBJ2-1; abundance: few; d_gene: TRBD1
CDR3aa: CAWSRGTEAFF; CDR3nt: TGTGCCTGGAGCCGTGGCACTGAAGCTTTCTTT; v_gene: TRBV30; j_gene: TRBJ1-1; abundance: few; d_gene: -
CDR3aa: CSVDRARETQYF; CDR3nt: TGCAGCGTCGATCGAGCGCGAGAGACCCAGTACTTC; v_gene: TRBV29-1; j_gene: TRBJ2-5; abundance: -; d_gene: -
CDR3aa: CASKSSGGSSSYEQYF; CDR3nt: TGTGCCAGCAAAAGTAGCGGGGGCTCCAGCTCCTACGAGCAGTACTTC; v_gene: TRBV27; j_gene: TRBJ2-7; abundance: few; d_gene: TRBD2
CDR3aa: CASSGSTGDYGYTF; CDR3nt: TGTGCCAGCAGTGGTTCTACAGGGGACTATGGCTACACCTTC; v_gene: TRBV10-3; j_gene: TRBJ1-2; abundance: -; d_gene: TRBD1
CDR3aa: CASSGDPLGTQYF; CDR3nt: TGCGCCAGCAGCGGGGACCCCCTAGGGACCCAGTACTTC; v_gene: TRBV10-1; j_gene: TRBJ2-5; abundance: -; d_gene: -
CDR3aa: CASSQANAGGFTDTQYF; CDR3nt: TGCGCCAGCAGCCAAGCCAACGCGGGGGGGTTCACAGATACGCAGTATTTT; v_gene: TRBV4-1; j_gene: TRBJ2-3; abundance: many; d_gene: TRBD2